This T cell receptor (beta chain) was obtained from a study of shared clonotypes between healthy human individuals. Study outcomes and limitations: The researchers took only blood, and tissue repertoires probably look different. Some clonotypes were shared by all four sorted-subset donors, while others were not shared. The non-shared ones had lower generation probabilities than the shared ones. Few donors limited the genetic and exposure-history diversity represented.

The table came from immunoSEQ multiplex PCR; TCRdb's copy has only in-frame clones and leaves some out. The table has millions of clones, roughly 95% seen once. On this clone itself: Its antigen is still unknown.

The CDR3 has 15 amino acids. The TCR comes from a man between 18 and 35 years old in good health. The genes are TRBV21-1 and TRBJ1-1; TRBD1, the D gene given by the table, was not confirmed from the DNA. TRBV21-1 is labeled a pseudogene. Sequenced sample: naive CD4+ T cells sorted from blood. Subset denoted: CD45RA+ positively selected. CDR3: CASSPQGALGAEAFF. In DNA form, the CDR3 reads TGTGCCAGCAGCCCCCAGGGGGCCCTAGGGGCTGAAGCTTTCTTT.